A single sample is the source of the 5 T cell receptor beta chains below, sequenced in a study of T cell responses to AZD1222 COVID-19 vaccine (dated by TCRdb to the early 2020s). The sample's time point label, decoded: baseline before first vaccination. Receptors were amplified or captured by the immunoSEQ multiplex PCR assay. TCRdb limited this immuneACCESS table to in-frame rearrangements with V and J called. A share of clones is missing; checked studies link under half to unresolved V genes, and the rest is unexplained. This sample holds a few hundred thousand clones; approximately 93% were observed only once. Jointly, the top ten make up 0.55% of the sample. The sequencing here drew on peripheral blood, taken on day 0 of AZD1222 vaccination. These TCRs come from an adult in good health.

This chain joins TRBV5-1 and TRBJ2-7; 9 nucleotides line up with TRBD1. J was trimmed by 5 bases and V by 5 bases; bases with no gene match: 11. The CDR3 sequence is 15 residues long. The germline gives CDR1 SGHRS, CDR2 YFSETQ. CDR3 region: CASRRSRDRENEQYF. The CDR3 DNA follows: TGCGCCAGCAGGAGGAGCCGGGACAGGGAGAACGAGCAGTACTTC.

The chain couples TRBV2 to TRBJ1-2, with D possibly TRBD1 on 6 matching bases. V was pared by 4 bases and J by 7 bases, with 10 bases between. Germline loops: CDR1 SNHLY, CDR2 FYNNEI. The CDR3 totals 12 residues. Written as DNA, the CDR3 is TGTGCCAGCAGTGCCGACAGGACTGGCTACACCTTC. Its translation: CASSADRTGYTF.

The chain couples TRBV20-1 to TRBJ1-2; D unclear. The CDR3 extends over 11 amino acids. Germline CDR1 reads DFQATT; CDR2 reads SNEGSKA (reference sequence). V dropped 6 bases and J dropped 1 base, with 6 bases sitting between them. The CDR3 here is CSAGDNYGYTF. CDR3 DNA: TGCAGTGCCGGGGATAACTATGGCTACACCTTC.

The V gene is TRBV28, the J gene TRBJ1-1; D uncertain. Between the trimmed V and J ends, which lost 6 bases and 5 bases, there was a span of 19 bases. Per germline, CDR1 MDHEN and CDR2 SYDVKM. This CDR3 spans 15 amino acids. The CDR3 nucleotides are TGTGCCAGCAGCCATATACCCGGGAGGGAAACTGAAGCTTTCTTT. It specifies CASSHIPGRETEAFF.

This chain joins TRBV7-8 and TRBJ1-1; maybe TRBD1 (6 bases). Trimming stripped 8 bases from V and 1 base from J, with 11 bases between. CDR1 is SGHVS and CDR2 is FQNEAQ in the germline V gene. The CDR3 contains 13 residues. This chain's CDR3 is CASGLTGNTEAFF. Written as DNA, the CDR3 is TGTGCCAGCGGACTGACAGGGAACACTGAAGCTTTCTTT.